The 15 T cell receptor beta chains in this list originate from one sample, sequenced in a study of T cell responses to AZD1222 COVID-19 vaccine. Assay used: immunoSEQ multiplex PCR; TCRdb lists only in-frame clones, some missing. This sample has approximately 110,000 clones, with roughly 90% found just once. The sequencing here drew on peripheral blood, taken on day 0 of AZD1222 vaccination. Receptors were obtained from an adult in good health.

The chain combines TRBV4-1 with TRBJ1-2, with a weak D call TRBD1 (6 bases). This CDR3 is 15 amino acids long. Germline CDR1 and CDR2: MGHRA and YSYEKL. Trimming took 4 bases from V and 4 from J, leaving 16 bases between them. CDR3 in DNA: TGCGCCAGCAGCCTCCGGACGGGAGGGGGCTATGGCTACACCTTC. This sequence encodes CASSLRTGGGYGYTF.

The V gene is TRBV27, the J gene TRBJ1-3; D remains unclear. Trimming cost V 2 bases and J 0 bases, with 8 bases left between them. The CDR3 is 15 amino acids. Germline V gene lookup returns CDR1 MNHEY and CDR2 SMNVEV (reference sequence). In DNA form, the CDR3 reads TGTGCCAGCAGTTTAGTTGGGAACTCTGGAAACACCATATATTTT. It yields the protein CASSLVGNSGNTIYF.

This clone has a single count. V and J are TRBV11-1 and TRBJ2-7, with 8 bases lining up with TRBD1. Germline lookup yields CDR1 SGHAT and CDR2 FQDESV (reference sequence). Trimming cost V 0 bases and J 9 bases; bases outside gene matches: 10. The CDR3 sequence is 15 residues long. The CDR3 is CASSLADGQGSGQYF. CDR3 nucleotides: TGTGCCAGCAGCTTAGCCGACGGACAGGGTTCCGGGCAGTACTTC.

The genes are TRBV10-3 and TRBJ2-3, with TRBD2 matching 12 bases. The CDR3 runs 15 residues. Per germline, CDR1 ENHRY and CDR2 SYGVKD. The V segment lost 10 bases and the J segment 0 bases; nucleotides outside the gene matches: 5. The CDR3 DNA reads as TGTGCCACCCAGACTAGCGGGGGTAGCACAGATACGCAGTATTTT. Its protein is CATQTSGGSTDTQYF.

J is TRBJ2-4 and V is TRBV11-2; D is possibly TRBD1 (7 bases). Trimming removed 6 bases at V and 0 bases at J, with 18 bases between. Looked up from germline, CDR1 is SGHAT and CDR2 is FQNNGV. This CDR3 region has 17 residues. In DNA form, the CDR3 reads TGTGCCAGCAGAACCAGGGGGGTGGAGTTAGCCAAAAACATTCAGTACTTC. Amino acids: CASRTRGVELAKNIQYF.

The rearrangement joins TRBV27 to TRBJ2-1, with 8 bases that match TRBD2. Losses at the gene ends were 7 bases for V and 8 bases for J; bases not matched to a gene: 10. Germline CDR1 and CDR2: MNHEY and SMNVEV (reference sequence). The CDR3 covers 14 residues. CDR3 in DNA: TGTGCCAGCACGATAGCGGGAAGCGTCGATGAGCAGTTCTTC. It yields the protein CASTIAGSVDEQFF.

The chain links TRBV13 to TRBJ1-1; no definite D call. CDR1 is PRHDT, CDR2 FYEKMQ, per germline (reference sequence). V lost 5 bases, J lost 1 base, and 11 bases lay in between. The length of the CDR3 is 14 residues. CDR3: CASSPRYGNTEAFF. The DNA for the CDR3 is TGTGCCAGCAGCCCAAGGTACGGGAACACTGAAGCTTTCTTT.

The V call is TRBV14, the J call TRBJ1-3; D is uncertain. The CDR3 is 15 residues long. V was pared by 1 base and J by 0 bases, with 7 bases between. The germline V gene has CDR1 SGHDN and CDR2 FVKESK. In nucleotides, the CDR3 is TGTGCCAGCAGCCAAGGTGTAAACTCTGGAAACACCATATATTTT. Translation: CASSQGVNSGNTIYF.

This clone was counted many times. Other DNA sequences in the sample encode the same CDR3. The chain links TRBV24-1 to TRBJ1-5; D unresolved. Germline assignment: CDR1 KGHDR and CDR2 SFDVKD. V lost 5 bases to trimming and J lost 1 base, with 5 bases between them. The CDR3 consists of 13 residues. CDR3 coding DNA: TGTGCCACCAGTGTCGGGAGCAATCAGCCCCAGCATTTT. Its translation: CATSVGSNQPQHF.

This rearrangement joins TRBV18 to TRBJ1-1; tentative D call: TRBD1 (6 bases). The CDR3 covers 15 residues. The V and J ends lost 4 bases and 3 bases respectively, with 15 bases between them. Germline V lookup: CDR1 KGHSH, CDR2 LQKENI. As DNA, the CDR3 is TGTGCCAGCTCACAGGGTGGGGGCTTGTACACTGAAGCTTTCTTT. This codes for CASSQGGGLYTEAFF. Drawing the rest from reference TRBV18 and TRBJ1-1, the complete variable domain is NAGVMQNPRHLVRRRGQEARLRCSPMKGHSHVYWYRQLPEEGLKFMVYLQKENIIDESGMPKERFSAEFPKEGPSILRIQQVVRGDSAAYFCASSQGGGLYTEAFFGQGTRLTVV.

The chain joins TRBV5-1 to TRBJ2-7; the D gene is possibly TRBD1 (6 bases). This CDR3 spans 14 amino acids. Per the germline V gene, CDR1 is SGHRS and CDR2 is YFSETQ. V was clipped by 4 bases and J by 3 bases, with 14 bases between them. The chain's CDR3 is CASSPLTGNYEQYF. The DNA for the CDR3 is TGCGCCAGCAGCCCGTTGACAGGTAACTACGAGCAGTACTTC. The full variable domain, rest sourced from reference TRBV5-1 and TRBJ2-7, is KAGVTQTPRYLIKTRGQQVTLSCSPISGHRSVSWYQQTPGQGLQFLFEYFSETQRNKGNFPGRFSGRQFSNSRSEMNVSTLELGDSALYLCASSPLTGNYEQYFGPGTRLTVT.

The chain recombines TRBV15 with TRBJ1-4; maybe TRBD1 (5 bases). Germline CDR1 LNHNV, CDR2 YYDKDF (reference sequence). The V gene lost 1 base and the J gene lost 8 bases, with 17 bases spanning the gap. This CDR3 comprises 16 residues. CDR3 sequence (DNA): TGTGCCACCAGCAGAGCCTTTGGGACCCTAGGGGAAAAACTGTTTTTT. Amino acid sequence: CATSRAFGTLGEKLFF.

V gene TRBV7-3 combines with J gene TRBJ2-3; unclear D gene. The germline V gene encodes CDR1 SGHTA and CDR2 FQGTGA. The V gene lost 5 bases and the J gene lost 2 bases, with 8 bases spanning the gap. The CDR3 extends over 13 amino acids. CDR3 nucleotide sequence: TGTGCCAGCAGCGAGACATACACAGATACGCAGTATTTT. Its translation: CASSETYTDTQYF. The full variable domain, in which reference TRBV7-3 and TRBJ2-3 provide the parts outside the CDR3, is GAGVSQTPSNKVTEKGKYVELRCDPISGHTALYWYRQSLGQGPEFLIYFQGTGAADDSGLPNDRFFAVRPEGSVSTLKIQRTERGDSAVYLCASSETYTDTQYFGPGTRLTVL.

In DNA, the CDR3 is TGTGCCAGCAGCGGGGGGGGCTTGTCTCAGTACTTC. Translation gives CASSGGGLSQYF. V usage is TRBV11-2 and J usage is TRBJ2-5; possibly TRBD2 for D (7 bases). CDR1 is SGHAT and CDR2 is FQNNGV in the germline V gene. The CDR3 is 12 residues long. Trimming pared 5 bases from V and 11 bases from J, leaving 15 bases between.

Only one count was recorded for this clone. The genes are TRBV19 and TRBJ1-2, with D unclear. CDR1 is LNHDA and CDR2 is SQIVND in the germline V gene (reference sequence). The CDR3 totals 14 residues. V shed 7 bases and J shed 1 base, with 13 bases lying between them. The CDR3 is CASTDTPLNYGYTF. CDR3 coding DNA: TGTGCCAGTACCGACACCCCCCTTAACTATGGCTACACCTTC.